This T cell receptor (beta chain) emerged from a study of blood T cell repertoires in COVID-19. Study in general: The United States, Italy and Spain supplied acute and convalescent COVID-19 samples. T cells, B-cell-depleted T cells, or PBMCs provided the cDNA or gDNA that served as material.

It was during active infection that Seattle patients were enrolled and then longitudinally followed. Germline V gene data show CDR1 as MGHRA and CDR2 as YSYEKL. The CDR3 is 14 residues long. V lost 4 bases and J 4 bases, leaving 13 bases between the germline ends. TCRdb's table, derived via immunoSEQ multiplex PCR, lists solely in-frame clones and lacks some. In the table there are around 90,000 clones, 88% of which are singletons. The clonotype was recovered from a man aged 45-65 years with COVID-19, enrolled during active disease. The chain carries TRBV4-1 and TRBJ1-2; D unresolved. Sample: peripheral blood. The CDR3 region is CASSPAEGGYGYTF. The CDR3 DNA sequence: TGCGCCAGCAGCCCAGCCGAGGGTGGCTATGGCTACACCTTC.